This T cell receptor (beta chain) was retrieved from a study of T cells after yellow fever vaccination. Study information: Fractions of low cell number were prepared using SMART-Seq v4 Ultra Low Input.

The CDR3 is 13 amino acids. Deletions cut 6 bases from V and 7 bases from J, with 12 bases between. CDR1 is SGHTA, CDR2 FQGNSA, per germline. Study-level points and caveats: The CD4 and CD8 compartments had a small share of their clonotypes in common. FACS-sorted repertoires might harbor abundant contaminating clonotypes from the bulk population. Among primary-vaccination clones, most reappeared after the booster, at almost 98% for CD4 and about 90% for CD8.

This clonotype has ten or more counts. Its antigen is as yet unknown. In TCRdb, the 5' RACE reads were re-called with MiXCR into one record per CDR3 protein. This sample has approximately 120,000 distinct CDR3 sequences, with 7.4% found just once. Sequences were derived from CD4+ T cells sorted from PBMCs, sampled roughly 10 days after the first yellow fever vaccination. The rearrangement links TRBV7-2 to TRBJ2-2; D is perhaps TRBD1 (5 bases). This receptor was obtained from a man between 18 and 29 years old who received the YFV17D yellow fever vaccine. The CDR3 DNA reads as TGTGCCAGCAGTGCCAGGGTGATCGGGGAGCTGTTTTTT. This encodes CASSARVIGELFF.